A single sample is the source of the 25 T cell receptor beta chains below, sequenced in a study of identifying expanded T cells in peripheral blood. Produced via immunoSEQ multiplex PCR; TCRdb's table is partial and in-frame only. The data show approximately 140,000 clones, approximately 86% seen once. The sample taken for sequencing was blood. These receptors were collected from a person between 18 and 75 years old in good health.

The V and J genes are TRBV6-4 and TRBJ2-2; 7 nucleotides match TRBD1. The V and J ends lost 5 bases and 2 bases, in that order; junction bases with no gene match: 2. Germline lookup yields CDR1 MRHNA and CDR2 SNTAGT. This CDR3 contains 14 residues. This chain's CDR3 is CASSTGVNTGELFF. In DNA form, the CDR3 reads TGTGCCAGCAGTACAGGGGTCAACACCGGGGAGCTGTTTTTT.

The CDR3 sequence is CASSPGSYYEQYF. The DNA for the CDR3 is TGTGCCAGCAGCCCCGGTTCCTACTACGAGCAGTACTTC. The chain carries TRBV5-6 and TRBJ2-7, with D unresolved. This CDR3 contains 13 residues. Germline CDR1 and CDR2: SGHDT and YYEEEE. Trimming left V 4 bases short and J 3 bases short, with 11 bases between.

This clone was observed once. The CDR3 sequence: CASSLLRDTQYF. In DNA form, the CDR3 reads TGTGCCAGCAGCTTACTCCGAGATACGCAGTATTTT. The J gene is TRBJ2-3, the V gene TRBV9; D is unresolved. Germline V gene data show CDR1 as SGDLS and CDR2 as YYNGEE. This CDR3 region has 12 residues. Trimming pared 4 bases from V and 5 bases from J, leaving 8 bases between.

This sequence joins TRBV5-1 and TRBJ2-7, with 9 bases aligning to TRBD1. This CDR3 has 15 residues. Germline V gives CDR1 SGHRS, CDR2 YFSETQ. J was trimmed by 5 bases and V by 2 bases; bases with no gene match: 8. The chain's CDR3 is CASSLRDRVFDEQYF. DNA of the CDR3: TGCGCCAGCAGCTTACGGGACAGGGTCTTCGACGAGCAGTACTTC.

This clone was observed once. The chain uses TRBV5-1 and TRBJ1-1; D unresolved. Germline V gives CDR1 SGHRS, CDR2 YFSETQ. V shed 2 bases and J shed 3 bases, with 11 bases lying between them. This CDR3 comprises 14 residues. CDR3 DNA sequence: TGCGCCAGCAGCTTTACAAGGGTGGACACTGAAGCTTTCTTT. It is translated as CASSFTRVDTEAFF.

The chain couples TRBV7-8 to TRBJ1-2; the match to TRBD1 covers 12 bases. The CDR3 has 15 amino acids. Germline V gene data show CDR1 as SGHVS and CDR2 as FQNEAQ. The J segment lost 4 bases and the V segment lost 3 bases, leaving 3 bases of the junction unmatched. CDR3 DNA sequence: TGTGCCAGCAGCTTCGGGACAGGGGGCTTCTATGGCTACACCTTC. It codes for CASSFGTGGFYGYTF.

The chain uses TRBV7-2 and TRBJ2-3; the match to TRBD2 covers 8 bases. This CDR3 region has 16 residues. Trimming cost V 6 bases and J 5 bases; bases outside gene matches: 13. Germline values: CDR1 SGHTA, CDR2 FQGNSA. This chain's CDR3 is CASRQTSGGAGDTQYF. CDR3 sequence (DNA): TGTGCCAGCAGGCAAACCAGCGGGGGCGCTGGAGATACGCAGTATTTT.

The V gene is TRBV5-1, the J gene TRBJ2-2, with D possibly called TRBD1 or TRBD2 (5 bases each). Germline loops: CDR1 SGHRS, CDR2 YFSETQ. The CDR3 spans 16 residues. The V end was cut by 3 bases, the J end by 2 bases, with 14 bases between. Here the CDR3 reads CASSSSTGQNTGELFF. The CDR3 DNA reads TGCGCCAGCAGCTCGAGCACGGGGCAAAACACCGGGGAGCTGTTTTTT.

This clone has only one observation. The chain combines TRBV4-3 with TRBJ2-3; D is unresolved. V lost 2 bases to trimming and J lost 0 bases, with 9 bases between them. This CDR3 region has 15 residues. Germline V CDR1 and CDR2: LGHNA, YSLEER. The CDR3 loop is CASSQFLGSTDTQYF. The CDR3 DNA sequence: TGCGCCAGCAGCCAATTCTTAGGGAGCACAGATACGCAGTATTTT.

V and J are TRBV13 and TRBJ2-1; D ambiguous. The V gene lost 3 bases and the J gene lost 8 bases, with 17 bases spanning the gap. This CDR3 has 15 amino acids. The germline gives CDR1 PRHDT, CDR2 FYEKMQ (reference sequence). The CDR3 sequence: CASSFSIDGGYEQFF. CDR3 bases: TGTGCCAGCAGCTTCAGTATCGACGGCGGTTATGAGCAGTTCTTC.

V gene TRBV7-2 combines with J gene TRBJ1-2; unclear D gene. The CDR3 consists of 12 residues. Germline CDR1 and CDR2: SGHTA and FQGNSA. The ends were cut back, 5 bases at V and 5 bases at J, with 9 bases in the middle. CDR3 region: CASSPAGYGYTF. The CDR3 DNA reads as TGTGCCAGCAGCCCGGCAGGTTATGGCTACACCTTC.

The chain joins TRBV29-1 to TRBJ2-7; D is undetermined. V shed 6 bases and J shed 1 base, with 10 bases lying between them. There are 12 residues in the CDR3. CDR1 is SQVTM, CDR2 ANQGSEA, per germline. This chain's CDR3 is CSVGLPSYEQYF. CDR3 DNA sequence: TGCAGCGTCGGGTTACCATCCTACGAGCAGTACTTC.

The chain links TRBV11-2 to TRBJ1-5, with D uncertain. The V end lost 0 bases, the J end lost 6 bases, and 6 bases lay between the germline ends. CDR1 is SGHAT and CDR2 is FQNNGV in the germline V gene. The CDR3 totals 13 residues. The CDR3 DNA reads as TGTGCCAGCAGCTTAGATCGGGGTCAGCCCCAGCATTTT. Translating it yields CASSLDRGQPQHF.

This chain uses TRBV6-6 with TRBJ1-1; possible D gene TRBD1, 5 bases. Trimming cost V 6 bases and J 4 bases, with 15 bases left between them. The CDR3 runs to 14 residues. Looked up from germline, CDR1 is MNHNY and CDR2 is SVGAGI (reference sequence). CDR3 sequence (DNA): TGTGCCAGCAGGACAGAGGCGCGGGGCACTGAAGCTTTCTTT. Protein sequence: CASRTEARGTEAFF.

The chain has TRBV5-1 and TRBJ2-2, with 7 bases lining up with TRBD1. The ends lost 0 bases at V and 4 bases at J; junction bases unmatched: 3. There are 15 residues in the CDR3. Germline lookup yields CDR1 SGHRS and CDR2 YFSETQ. CDR3 bases: TGCGCCAGCAGCTTGGAGGGGGCGAGCACCGGGGAGCTGTTTTTT. Residues: CASSLEGASTGELFF.

The rearrangement links TRBV5-1 to TRBJ1-3, with D unresolved. This CDR3 comprises 15 residues. The germline gives CDR1 SGHRS, CDR2 YFSETQ. V was pared by 2 bases and J by 0 bases, with 9 bases between. Here the CDR3 DNA reads TGCGCCAGCAGCTTTTCAGCATCCTCTGGAAACACCATATATTTT. Amino acid sequence: CASSFSASSGNTIYF.

The chain is built from TRBV4-3 and TRBJ1-1, with D maybe TRBD1 (5 bases). Trimming cost V 0 bases and J 1 base, with 6 bases left between them. CDR1 is LGHNA, CDR2 YSLEER, per germline. This CDR3 region has 14 residues. This chain's CDR3 is CASSQDQGNTEAFF. CDR3 DNA sequence: TGCGCCAGCAGCCAAGATCAGGGGAACACTGAAGCTTTCTTT.

This sequence joins TRBV4-2 and TRBJ1-2; possible D gene TRBD1, 6 bases. This CDR3 has 19 amino acids. Germline V gene sequence: CDR1 LGHNA, CDR2 YNFKEQ. Trimming stripped 3 bases from V and 6 bases from J, with 29 bases between. The CDR3 is CASSHPTPPLEDRRHGYTF. DNA for the CDR3: TGTGCCAGCAGCCACCCTACCCCCCCCCTTGAGGACAGACGACATGGCTACACCTTC.

The chain is built from TRBV4-2 and TRBJ2-1; 8 bases map to TRBD2. CDR3 length: 18 residues. Germline assignment: CDR1 LGHNA and CDR2 YNFKEQ. The J segment lost 6 bases and the V segment lost 0 bases, leaving 13 bases of the junction unmatched. The CDR3 reads CASSQDPLTSASRNEQFF. CDR3 DNA: TGTGCCAGCAGCCAAGATCCCCTGACTAGCGCGTCACGCAATGAGCAGTTCTTC.

This clone was detected a few times. The chain links TRBV10-2 to TRBJ1-5; D is uncertain. Germline lookup yields CDR1 WSHSY and CDR2 SAAADI. This CDR3 is 13 amino acids long. Trimming removed 4 bases from V and 9 bases from J, with 13 bases in between. CDR3 sequence reads: CASSAWQSGPQHF. CDR3 nucleotide sequence: TGCGCCAGCAGTGCGTGGCAGTCCGGGCCCCAGCATTTT.

This chain joins TRBV14 and TRBJ1-1; no clear D gene. The germline V and J ends were trimmed by 4 bases and 3 bases, with 6 bases remaining between them. Germline V gives CDR1 SGHDN, CDR2 FVKESK. This CDR3 is 12 amino acids long. The DNA for the CDR3 is TGTGCCAGCAGCCTATATTACACTGAAGCTTTCTTT. Its translation: CASSLYYTEAFF. The full variable domain, its missing parts supplied by reference TRBV14 and TRBJ1-1, is EAGVTQFPSHSVIEKGQTVTLRCDPISGHDNLYWYRRVMGKEIKFLLHFVKESKQDESGMPNNRFLAERTGGTYSTLKVQPAELEDSGVYFCASSLYYTEAFFGQGTRLTVV.

The chain recombines TRBV7-2 with TRBJ1-4, with a tentative D call TRBD1 (5 bases). V was shortened by 1 base and J by 8 bases, with 11 bases between the two germline ends. The V gene's germline CDR1 is SGHTA and CDR2 FQGNSA. CDR3 length: 14 amino acids. CDR3 sequence reads: CASSLVDGDEKLFF. The CDR3 DNA reads as TGTGCCAGCAGCTTAGTGGACGGGGACGAAAAACTGTTTTTT. Full variable domain (outside the CDR3, taken from reference TRBV7-2 and TRBJ1-4): GAGVSQSPSNKVTEKGKDVELRCDPISGHTALYWYRQSLGQGLEFLIYFQGNSAPDKSGLPSDRFSAERTGGSVSTLTIQRTQQEDSAVYLCASSLVDGDEKLFFGSGTQLSVL.

The V call is TRBV12-5, the J call TRBJ1-2; no definite D call. The CDR3 consists of 13 residues. V was trimmed by 3 bases and J by 9 bases, leaving 14 bases between them. In germline, CDR1 is LGHNT, CDR2 FRNRAP. For the CDR3, the DNA is TGTGCTAGTGGTTTAACAGTGGGCGAGAGCTACACCTTC. Protein: CASGLTVGESYTF.

CDR3 amino acids: CASSYNSVMNTEAFF. The CDR3 DNA reads as TGTGCCAGCAGTTATAACAGTGTTATGAACACTGAAGCTTTCTTT. This rearrangement joins TRBV6-5 to TRBJ1-1; D call uncertain. Germline CDR1 reads MNHEY; CDR2 reads SVGAGI. V was trimmed by 3 bases and J by 0 bases, leaving 11 bases between them. There are 15 residues in the CDR3.

Here the CDR3 reads CASSFNPAGLAVSRLYNEQFF. In DNA form, the CDR3 reads TGCGCCAGCAGCTTCAACCCCGCGGGACTAGCGGTATCCCGCCTGTACAATGAGCAGTTCTTC. The chain couples TRBV5-1 to TRBJ2-1; the match to TRBD2 covers 11 bases. V was clipped by 2 bases and J by 4 bases; unmatched bases: 20. Germline V gives CDR1 SGHRS, CDR2 YFSETQ. This CDR3 contains 21 residues.